Given below is one T cell receptor (beta chain) in context. Documented time point: persistent/refractory GD, antithyroid drugs over 5 years with positive TRAb. Scientists built the TCR library using RNA that was extracted from PBMCs. The peripheral blood volume drawn was 7.5 to 10 milliliters, and it was collected into EDTA tubes. The data were obtained in a study of regulatory T cells in long-lasting Graves disease. The CDR3 has 14 amino acids. The ends lost 6 bases at V and 4 bases at J; junction bases unmatched: 4. Germline assignment: CDR1 MDHEN and CDR2 SYDVKM. Arm-PCR of CDR3 regions and iRepertoire HTBI primers were used to build TCR beta libraries. TCRdb fed the multiplex PCR reads into MiXCR, producing one record per CDR3 protein. Found here are around 500,000 distinct CDR3 sequences, about a fifth of them singletons; the top ten hold 6.5% to 10%.

Sequenced material: peripheral blood mononuclear cells (PBMCs), taken when the disease was refractory, from a patient treated with antithyroid drugs. This rearrangement joins TRBV28 to TRBJ1-1; 11 nucleotides line up with TRBD1. This TCR came from a female donor with Graves disease. This CDR3 is CASRGQGVGTEAFF. CDR3 bases: TGTGCCAGCAGGGGACAGGGGGTCGGCACTGAAGCTTTCTTT.